These T cell receptor beta chains were read from a single sample in a study of blood T cell repertoires in COVID-19. Here immunoSEQ multiplex PCR was the method, and the copy in TCRdb shows in-frame clones only, minus some. The sample includes about 240,000 clones, 83% of them seen just once. The material sequenced was PBMCs or T cells enriched from blood (not recorded which). These receptors originate from a woman aged 35 to 49 who had been exposed to COVID-19. Each CDR3 is given with its conserved first and last residue. A D gene is named only where the DNA matches it firmly. Only some rows state a clone size, as once, few, many or a class for expanded clones.

TRBJ2-3	NA	TRBD1	TRBV7-9	CASSGGQGLTTDTQYF	TGTGCCAGCAGCGGAGGACAGGGGCTGACCACAGATACGCAGTATTTT
TRBJ2-3	NA	NA	TRBV19	CASSIDPPGRASTDTQYF	TGTGCCAGTAGTATAGACCCACCGGGCAGGGCGAGCACAGATACGCAGTATTTT
TRBJ1-1	NA	NA	TRBV21-1	CASTPHLKRNTEAFF	TGTGCCAGCACCCCACACCTGAAGCGAAACACTGAAGCTTTCTTT
TRBJ1-5	NA	TRBD1	TRBV29-1	CSVKPQGVLLGDQPQHF	TGCAGCGTCAAACCCCAGGGGGTGCTCTTAGGTGATCAGCCCCAGCATTTT
TRBJ2-2	once	TRBD1	TRBV5-4	CASSLGGTGGTGELFF	TGTGCCAGCAGCTTGGGGGGGACAGGGGGCACCGGGGAGCTGTTTTTT
TRBJ1-5	NA	NA	TRBV30	CAWSGGLNQPQHF	TGTGCCTGGAGTGGAGGGCTCAATCAGCCCCAGCATTTT
TRBJ1-5	NA	NA	TRBV19	CASSIGVGDIWNQPQHF	TGTGCCAGTAGTATAGGGGTAGGGGACATTTGGAATCAGCCCCAGCATTTT
TRBJ1-6	NA	NA	TRBV3-1/TRBV3-2	CASSPSTGFNSPLHF	TGTGCCAGCAGCCCCTCTACAGGGTTCAATTCACCCCTCCACTTT
TRBJ1-3	NA	TRBD1	TRBV28	CASNPGTGPGNTIYF	TGTGCCAGCAACCCCGGGACAGGGCCTGGAAACACCATATATTTT
TRBJ1-1	NA	TRBD1	TRBV18	CASATGEDTEAFF	TGTGCCAGCGCAACAGGGGAGGACACTGAAGCTTTCTTT
TRBJ1-4	NA	TRBD1	TRBV27	CASSSGGETNEKLFF	TGTGCCAGCAGTTCAGGGGGCGAAACTAATGAAAAACTGTTTTTT
TRBJ1-2	NA	TRBD1	TRBV2	CASARGPNYGYTF	TGTGCCAGCGCAAGGGGGCCTAACTATGGCTACACCTTC
TRBJ1-2	once	NA	TRBV11-2	CASSLEEYGYTF	TGTGCCAGCAGCTTAGAGGAGTATGGCTACACCTTC
TRBJ2-5	NA	TRBD2	TRBV3-1/TRBV3-2	CASSQGLPPRETQYF	TGTGCCAGCAGCCAGGGACTACCACCACGGGAGACCCAGTACTTC
TRBJ2-5	NA	TRBD2	TRBV6-5	CASLRPSGQETQYF	TGTGCCAGCTTGAGGCCTAGCGGACAAGAGACCCAGTACTTC
TRBJ2-7	NA	TRBD1	TRBV19	CASSREGQVTYEQYF	TGTGCCAGTAGTAGAGAGGGACAGGTTACCTACGAGCAGTACTTC
TRBJ1-1	once	NA	TRBV29-1	CSVTESMNTEAFF	TGCAGCGTTACAGAGAGCATGAACACTGAAGCTTTCTTT
TRBJ2-5	NA	TRBD2	TRBV9	CASQRSGGEETQYF	TGTGCCTCACAGCGTAGCGGGGGAGAAGAGACCCAGTACTTC
TRBJ1-4	NA	NA	TRBV6-5	CASTTGTTNEKLFF	TGTGCCAGCACCACAGGGACAACTAATGAAAAACTGTTTTTT
TRBJ1-2	NA	TRBD1	TRBV2	CASRGTGLGYTF	TGTGCCAGCAGGGGGACAGGGCTCGGCTACACCTTC
TRBJ1-1	NA	NA	TRBV2	CASSEGGGRTEAFF	TGTGCCAGCAGCGAAGGGGGGGGTCGGACTGAAGCTTTCTTT
TRBJ1-4	NA	NA	TRBV6-5	CASEDNGEKLFF	TGTGCCAGCGAGGACAACGGCGAAAAACTGTTTTTT
TRBJ1-1	NA	NA	TRBV19	CASSIQNTEAFF	TGTGCCAGTAGTATACAGAACACTGAAGCTTTCTTT
TRBJ1-4	NA	TRBD1	TRBV27	CASSLGTVGPKLFF	TGTGCCAGCAGTTTGGGGACAGTCGGACCAAAACTGTTTTTT
TRBJ2-2	NA	TRBD1	TRBV5-4	CASSEGQPLGELFF	TGTGCCAGCAGCGAGGGACAGCCCTTGGGGGAGCTGTTTTTT
TRBJ2-3	NA	TRBD1	TRBV24-1	CATSTGDLGARGDTQYF	TGTGCCACCTCCACAGGGGATTTAGGGGCACGGGGAGATACGCAGTATTTT
TRBJ1-2	few	TRBD1	TRBV28	CASRPRTGGGYGYTF	TGTGCCAGCAGACCCCGGACAGGGGGCGGGTATGGCTACACCTTC
TRBJ2-7	NA	NA	TRBV6-5	CASSYGLGRPYEQYF	TGTGCCAGCAGTTACGGGCTGGGCAGACCCTACGAGCAGTACTTC
TRBJ2-1	NA	TRBD2	TRBV7-6	CASSLAEKRGYNEQFF	TGTGCCAGCAGCTTAGCGGAGAAGCGGGGTTACAATGAGCAGTTCTTC
TRBJ2-1	once	NA	TRBV2	CASSGLADNEQFF	TGTGCCAGCAGTGGGCTAGCAGACAATGAGCAGTTCTTC
TRBJ2-1	NA	NA	TRBV19	CASSIGLGAYNEQFF	TGTGCCAGTAGTATTGGGCTAGGGGCCTACAATGAGCAGTTCTTC
TRBJ1-2	NA	TRBD1	TRBV9	CASSVGGQGVYGYTF	TGTGCCAGCAGCGTAGGAGGACAGGGAGTCTATGGCTACACCTTC
TRBJ2-7	NA	TRBD1	TRBV2	CASSGTGGYEQYF	TGTGCCAGCAGTGGGACAGGGGGCTACGAGCAGTACTTC
TRBJ2-2	NA	TRBD2	TRBV18	CASSPREREAGELFF	TGTGCCAGCTCACCACGGGAACGGGAGGCCGGGGAGCTGTTTTTT
TRBJ1-5	NA	TRBD1	TRBV6-6	CASSRVLTGGENQPQHF	TGTGCCAGCAGCCGAGTACTGACAGGGGGGGAAAATCAGCCCCAGCATTTT
TRBJ1-1	NA	NA	TRBV29-1	CSVERDGNTEAFF	TGCAGCGTTGAGAGAGATGGGAACACTGAAGCTTTCTTT
TRBJ1-3	NA	NA	TRBV5-1	CASSLVRGNTIYF	TGCGCCAGCAGCTTGGTCAGGGGAAACACCATATATTTT
TRBJ1-5	NA	TRBD1	TRBV28	CASSLATGGQPQHF	TGTGCCAGCAGTTTGGCGACAGGGGGTCAACCCCAGCATTTT
TRBJ1-2	NA	TRBD1	TRBV28	CASSSSRPGQGTDGYTF	TGTGCCAGCAGTTCGTCACGGCCGGGACAGGGTACGGACGGCTACACCTTC
TRBJ1-2	many	NA	TRBV7-9	CASSFGRERPPHGYTF	TGTGCCAGCAGCTTCGGACGGGAGCGGCCACCACATGGCTACACCTTC
TRBJ2-1	NA	TRBD2	TRBV28	CASSLWGGSDNEQFF	TGTGCCAGCAGTTTATGGGGGGGGAGTGACAATGAGCAGTTCTTC